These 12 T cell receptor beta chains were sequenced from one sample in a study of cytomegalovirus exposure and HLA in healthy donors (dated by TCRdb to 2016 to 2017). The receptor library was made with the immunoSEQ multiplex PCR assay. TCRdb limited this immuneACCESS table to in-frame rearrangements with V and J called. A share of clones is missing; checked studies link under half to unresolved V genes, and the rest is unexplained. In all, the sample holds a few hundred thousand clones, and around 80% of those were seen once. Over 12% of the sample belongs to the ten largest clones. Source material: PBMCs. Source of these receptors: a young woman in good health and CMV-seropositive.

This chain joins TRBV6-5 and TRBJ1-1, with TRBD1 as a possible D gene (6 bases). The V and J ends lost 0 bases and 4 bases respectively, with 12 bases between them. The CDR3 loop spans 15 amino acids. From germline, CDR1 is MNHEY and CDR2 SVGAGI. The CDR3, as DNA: TGTGCCAGCAGTTACTCGATGGACAGAGGCACTGAAGCTTTCTTT. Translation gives CASSYSMDRGTEAFF.

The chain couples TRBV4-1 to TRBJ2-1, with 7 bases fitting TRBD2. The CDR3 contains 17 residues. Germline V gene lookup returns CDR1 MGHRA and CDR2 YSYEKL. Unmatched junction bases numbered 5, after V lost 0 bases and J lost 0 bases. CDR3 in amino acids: CASSQEGRESSYNEQFF. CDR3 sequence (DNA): TGCGCCAGCAGCCAAGAGGGGAGGGAAAGCTCCTACAATGAGCAGTTCTTC.

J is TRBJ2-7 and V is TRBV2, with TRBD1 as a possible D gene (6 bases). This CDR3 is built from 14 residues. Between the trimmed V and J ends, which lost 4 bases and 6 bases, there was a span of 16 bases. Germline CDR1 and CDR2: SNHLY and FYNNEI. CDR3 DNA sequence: TGTGCCAGCAGTGCTCTCTTGGGGGCCGGCGAGCAGTACTTC. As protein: CASSALLGAGEQYF.

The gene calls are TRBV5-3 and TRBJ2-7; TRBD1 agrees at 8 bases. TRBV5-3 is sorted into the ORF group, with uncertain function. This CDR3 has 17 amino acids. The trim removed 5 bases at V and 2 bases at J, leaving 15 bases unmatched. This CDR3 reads CARSRWKRDRRPYEQYF. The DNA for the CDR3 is TGTGCCAGAAGTCGGTGGAAGAGGGACAGGAGACCCTACGAGCAGTACTTC.

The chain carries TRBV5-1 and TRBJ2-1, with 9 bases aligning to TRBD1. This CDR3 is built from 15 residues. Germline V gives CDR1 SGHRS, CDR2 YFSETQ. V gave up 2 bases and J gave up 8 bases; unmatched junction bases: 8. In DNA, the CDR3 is TGCGCCAGCAGCTTTTTCGGGACAGGGTATTATGAGCAGTTCTTC. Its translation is CASSFFGTGYYEQFF.

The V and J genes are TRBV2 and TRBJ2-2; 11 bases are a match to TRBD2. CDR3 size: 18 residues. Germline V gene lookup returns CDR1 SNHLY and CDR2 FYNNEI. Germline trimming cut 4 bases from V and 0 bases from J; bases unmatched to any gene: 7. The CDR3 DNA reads TGTGCCAGCAGTGGCACTAGCGGGAGCGGCGCGAACACCGGGGAGCTGTTTTTT. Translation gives CASSGTSGSGANTGELFF.

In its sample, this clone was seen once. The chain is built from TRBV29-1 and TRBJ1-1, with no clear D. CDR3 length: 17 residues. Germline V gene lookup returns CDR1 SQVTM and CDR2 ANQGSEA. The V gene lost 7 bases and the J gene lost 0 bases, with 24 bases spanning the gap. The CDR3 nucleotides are TGCAGCGCAGCATCTCCCTTGACGAGGGAGATGAACACTGAAGCTTTCTTT. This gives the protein CSAASPLTREMNTEAFF.

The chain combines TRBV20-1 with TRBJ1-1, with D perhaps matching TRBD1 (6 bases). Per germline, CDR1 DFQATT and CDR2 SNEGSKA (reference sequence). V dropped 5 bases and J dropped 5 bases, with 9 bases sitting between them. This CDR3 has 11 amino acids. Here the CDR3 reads CSAFRGTEAFF. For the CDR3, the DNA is TGCAGTGCTTTCAGGGGAACTGAAGCTTTCTTT.

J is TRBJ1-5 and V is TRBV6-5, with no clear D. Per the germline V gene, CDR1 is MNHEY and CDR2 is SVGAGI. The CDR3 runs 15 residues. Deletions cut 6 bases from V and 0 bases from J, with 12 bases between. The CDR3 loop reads CASSPSPGSNQPQHF. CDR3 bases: TGTGCCAGCAGCCCTTCCCCGGGTAGCAATCAGCCCCAGCATTTT.

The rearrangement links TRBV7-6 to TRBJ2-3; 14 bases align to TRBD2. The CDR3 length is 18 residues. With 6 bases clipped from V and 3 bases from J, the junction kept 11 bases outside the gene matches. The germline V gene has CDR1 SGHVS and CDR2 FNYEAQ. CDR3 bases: TGTGCCAGCAGACAGACTAGCGGGAGGGCCCTAGGAACAGATACGCAGTATTTT. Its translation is CASRQTSGRALGTDTQYF.

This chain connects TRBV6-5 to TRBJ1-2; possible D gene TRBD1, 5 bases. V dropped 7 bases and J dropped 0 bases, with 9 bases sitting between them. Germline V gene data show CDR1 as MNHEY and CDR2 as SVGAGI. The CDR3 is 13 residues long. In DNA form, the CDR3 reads TGTGCCAGCAAAACAGGAGCTAACTATGGCTACACCTTC. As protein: CASKTGANYGYTF.

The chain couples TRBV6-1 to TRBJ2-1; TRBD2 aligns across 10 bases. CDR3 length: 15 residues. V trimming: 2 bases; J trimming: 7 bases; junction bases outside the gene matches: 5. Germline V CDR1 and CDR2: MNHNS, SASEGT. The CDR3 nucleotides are TGTGCCAGCAGTGAACTAGCGGGAGCTGCGAATGAGCAGTTCTTC. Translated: CASSELAGAANEQFF.